Below, 30 T cell receptor beta chains from the same sample are listed, as sequenced in a study of shared clonotypes between healthy human individuals. Assay used: immunoSEQ multiplex PCR; TCRdb lists only in-frame clones, some missing. The sample lists about 450,000 clones; 79% were seen once. Sequenced sample: PBMCs. These receptors all stem from a woman aged 40 to 55 in good health. Some clones in this sample may be carry-over from other donors' samples.

CDR3 nucleotides: TGCGCCAGCAGTGAGTCGACCCCGGCAGATACGCAGTATTTT. Translated: CASSESTPADTQYF. This chain links TRBV10-1 with TRBJ2-3; D gene uncertain. The V end lost 0 bases, the J end lost 4 bases, and 8 bases lay between the germline ends. Germline V gene sequence: CDR1 WNHNN, CDR2 SYGVQD (reference sequence). This CDR3 has 14 amino acids.

This sequence joins TRBV6-5 and TRBJ2-5; no definite D call. The CDR3 spans 16 residues. The V and J ends lost 0 bases and 6 bases respectively, with 17 bases between them. Germline loops: CDR1 MNHEY, CDR2 SVGAGI. DNA of the CDR3: TGTGCCAGCAGTTACTCTGGCAAACCCTACGAGCAGACCCAGTACTTC. Its protein is CASSYSGKPYEQTQYF.

The V and J genes are TRBV9 and TRBJ2-3, with a tentative D call TRBD2 (5 bases). The germline gives CDR1 SGDLS, CDR2 YYNGEE. The CDR3 covers 13 residues. Trimming stripped 0 bases from V and 7 bases from J, with 9 bases between. The CDR3 DNA follows: TGTGCCAGCAGCGTAGGAGCGGATTATACGCAGTATTTT. It yields the protein CASSVGADYTQYF.

CDR3 nucleotides: TGTGCCAGCAAGGAGGGGCCGCTCTACGAGCAGTACTTC. This encodes CASKEGPLYEQYF. The chain links TRBV2 to TRBJ2-7, with D perhaps TRBD2 (6 bases). The CDR3 is 13 amino acids. Trimming cost V 7 bases and J 3 bases, with 13 bases left between them. The germline V gene encodes CDR1 SNHLY and CDR2 FYNNEI.

J is TRBJ1-5 and V is TRBV5-1, with 7 bases fitting TRBD1. There are 13 residues in the CDR3. Per the germline V gene, CDR1 is SGHRS and CDR2 is YFSETQ. The ends lost 5 bases at V and 5 bases at J; junction bases unmatched: 4. CDR3 loop: CASSPQGDQPQHF. In nucleotides, the CDR3 is TGCGCCAGCAGTCCCCAGGGGGATCAGCCCCAGCATTTT.

The chain couples TRBV18 to TRBJ1-3; D unclear. The CDR3 is 14 residues long. V was cut by 4 bases and J by 4 bases, with 11 bases left in between. Germline CDR1 is KGHSH and CDR2 is LQKENI. CDR3: CASSRLDGGNTIYF. The CDR3 DNA sequence: TGTGCCAGCTCACGCCTGGACGGGGGAAACACCATATATTTT.

The chain is built from TRBV28 and TRBJ1-5, with unresolved D. With 2 bases removed from V and 7 bases from J, the gap between germline ends came to 15 bases. The V gene's germline CDR1 is MDHEN and CDR2 SYDVKM. The CDR3 length is 15 residues. CDR3 protein: CASSLPGEAGQPQHF. The CDR3 DNA follows: TGTGCCAGCAGTTTACCCGGGGAGGCGGGCCAGCCCCAGCATTTT.

The rearrangement joins TRBV7-2 to TRBJ1-2; a weak D match, TRBD1 (5 bases). This CDR3 has 14 residues. V lost 1 base to trimming and J lost 2 bases, with 8 bases between them. The V gene's germline CDR1 is SGHTA and CDR2 FQGNSA. The CDR3 here is CASSLEGTNYGYTF. Written as DNA, the CDR3 is TGTGCCAGCAGCTTAGAGGGGACCAACTATGGCTACACCTTC.

This clone occurred once. The chain recombines TRBV11-2 with TRBJ1-2; D is ambiguous. The CDR3 runs 11 residues. V lost 4 bases to trimming and J lost 5 bases, with 5 bases between them. Germline-derived CDR1 and CDR2 are SGHAT and FQNNGV. This CDR3 reads CASSSPYGYTF. DNA for the CDR3: TGTGCCAGCAGCTCGCCGTATGGCTACACCTTC. The entire variable domain, with the rest obtained from reference TRBV11-2 and TRBJ1-2, is as follows: EAGVAQSPRYKIIEKRQSVAFWCNPISGHATLYWYQQILGQGPKLLIQFQNNGVVDDSQLPKDRFSAERLKGVDSTLKIQPAKLEDSAVYLCASSSPYGYTFGSGTRLTVV.

V usage is TRBV27 and J usage is TRBJ1-5; tentative D call: TRBD1 (6 bases). V was pared by 0 bases and J by 3 bases, with 9 bases between. CDR3 length equals 15 residues. CDR1 MNHEY and CDR2 SMNVEV come from the germline V gene (reference sequence). The chain's CDR3 is CASSLSQGINQPQHF. CDR3 bases: TGTGCCAGCAGTTTATCCCAGGGGATCAATCAGCCCCAGCATTTT.

The V call is TRBV7-8, the J call TRBJ2-1; no definite D call. CDR1 SGHVS and CDR2 FQNEAQ come from the germline V gene. V shed 1 base and J shed 6 bases, with 13 bases lying between them. The CDR3 extends over 15 amino acids. CDR3 nucleotides: TGTGCCAGCAGCTTAGGTACTGTTGTTGGCAATGAGCAGTTCTTC. It translates to CASSLGTVVGNEQFF.

CDR3 DNA: TGTGCCAGCAGCTTAAGCTCTTCGAGCACTGAAGCTTTCTTT. Its translation is CASSLSSSSTEAFF. The rearrangement uses TRBV7-3 and TRBJ1-1; D not certain. The V end was cut by 1 base, the J end by 4 bases, with 10 bases between. In germline, CDR1 is SGHTA, CDR2 FQGTGA. This CDR3 has 14 amino acids.

V gene TRBV7-6 combines with J gene TRBJ2-1; TRBD2 might be the D (6 bases). CDR3 length equals 16 residues. The V end was cut by 0 bases, the J end by 0 bases, with 9 bases between. CDR1 is SGHVS and CDR2 is FNYEAQ in the germline V gene. The CDR3 bases are TGTGCCAGCAGCTTAGCCCGTAGCGGCTCCTACAATGAGCAGTTCTTC. Translating gives CASSLARSGSYNEQFF.

Concerning this clone: A read error may produce the germline difference seen at one junction end. The gene calls are TRBV14 and TRBJ2-7, with a tentative D call TRBD2 (6 bases). This CDR3 has 13 residues. Germline V gene data show CDR1 as SGHDN and CDR2 as FVKESK. Here the CDR3 DNA reads TGTGCCAGCAGCCAAGATTATGGGACTCCGGTGAGCTTC. Translated: CASSQDYGTPVSF.

This clone appeared a single time. The V and J genes are TRBV7-2 and TRBJ1-2; D remains unclear. From germline, CDR1 is SGHTA and CDR2 FQGNSA. Trimming cost V 6 bases and J 4 bases, with 12 bases left between them. The CDR3 covers 13 residues. The CDR3 is CASSPGISYGYTF. Written as DNA, the CDR3 is TGTGCCAGCAGTCCGGGCATCAGCTATGGCTACACCTTC.

The J gene is TRBJ1-1, the V gene TRBV19; 8 bases match TRBD1. J gave up 3 bases and V 4 bases, and 7 bases lay outside the gene matches. CDR1 is LNHDA, CDR2 SQIVND, per germline (reference sequence). This CDR3 is built from 15 residues. The CDR3 region has the DNA TGTGCCAGTAGTAAGACGACAGGGGAGGACACTGAAGCTTTCTTT. This translates into CASSKTTGEDTEAFF.

To note about this clone: A far larger clone is a single base away, which makes a read error likely. The J gene is TRBJ2-1, the V gene TRBV5-1; D is uncertain. The CDR3 consists of 15 residues. The germline gives CDR1 SGHRS, CDR2 YFSETQ. Trimming cost V 4 bases and J 4 bases, with 15 bases left between them. DNA of the CDR3: TGCGCCAGCAGCCCAGGACGGACGTCTTACAATGAGCAGTTCTTC. It yields the protein CASSPGRTSYNEQFF.

This rearrangement joins TRBV7-2 to TRBJ1-2; TRBD1 might be the D (6 bases). Germline-derived CDR1 and CDR2 are SGHTA and FQGNSA. Trimming took 5 bases from V and 4 from J, leaving 14 bases between them. The length of the CDR3 is 14 residues. CDR3 DNA sequence: TGTGCCAGCAGCCCTCAAGGACAGAGCTATGGCTACACCTTC. Its translation: CASSPQGQSYGYTF. The variable domain in full, completed from reference TRBV7-2 and TRBJ1-2, reads GAGVSQSPSNKVTEKGKDVELRCDPISGHTALYWYRQSLGQGLEFLIYFQGNSAPDKSGLPSDRFSAERTGGSVSTLTIQRTQQEDSAVYLCASSPQGQSYGYTFGSGTRLTVV.

This clone was counted ten times or more. The J gene is TRBJ2-1, the V gene TRBV6-4; D remains ambiguous. Germline V lookup: CDR1 MRHNA, CDR2 SNTAGT. V was trimmed by 3 bases and J by 7 bases, leaving 10 bases between them. The CDR3 consists of 13 residues. The DNA of the CDR3 is TGTGCCAGCAGTGAAGCCCCTTTGAATGAGCAGTTCTTC. Protein: CASSEAPLNEQFF.

The chain combines TRBV10-3 with TRBJ2-1; TRBD1 aligns across 9 bases. CDR1 is ENHRY and CDR2 is SYGVKD in the germline V gene. The V gene end was trimmed by 6 bases and the J gene end by 7 bases; junction bases not matched to a gene: 7. The CDR3 extends over 14 amino acids. The CDR3 nucleotides are TGTGCCATCAGGGGGACAGGGCTGAGTAATGAGCAGTTCTTC. Protein: CAIRGTGLSNEQFF.

The V gene is TRBV6-5, the J gene TRBJ1-3; 9 nucleotides align to TRBD2. The DNA end lines up better with TRBJ2-2; the J call may be wrong. CDR1 and CDR2 from the germline V gene are MNHEY and SVGAGI. The CDR3 covers 15 residues. The CDR3 region is CASSYGGRASGELFF. The CDR3 DNA follows: TGTGCCAGCAGTTACGGCGGGAGGGCGTCCGGGGAGCTGTTTTTT.

Notes on this clone: Other DNA variants within this sample encode the same CDR3. This chain connects TRBV28 to TRBJ2-7; D call uncertain. This CDR3 comprises 11 residues. CDR1 MDHEN and CDR2 SYDVKM come from the germline V gene. Trimming removed 5 bases from V and 2 bases from J, with 4 bases in between. This CDR3 is CASSTAYEQYF. CDR3 bases: TGTGCCAGCAGTACCGCCTACGAGCAGTACTTC.

This clone was recorded a few times. V and J are TRBV5-4 and TRBJ2-5; 8 bases are a match to TRBD2. Trimming cost V 4 bases and J 9 bases; bases outside gene matches: 11. The germline CDR1 and CDR2 sequences are SGHNT and YYREEE (reference sequence). The CDR3 spans 14 residues. The CDR3 loop is CASSPGGGDLSQYF. The CDR3 coding sequence is TGTGCCAGCAGCCCGGGAGGGGGGGACCTCTCCCAGTACTTC.

This clone was counted between two and nine times. This chain joins TRBV6-1 and TRBJ2-1; 11 bases are a match to TRBD1. CDR3 length equals 14 residues. The ends lost 7 bases at V and 10 bases at J; junction bases unmatched: 9. Germline V gene sequence: CDR1 MNHNS, CDR2 SASEGT. The DNA for the CDR3 is TGTGCCAGCATGACGGACAGGGGGCTTGGAGAGCAGTTCTTC. It yields the protein CASMTDRGLGEQFF.

This sequence joins TRBV7-9 and TRBJ1-6; 9 bases match TRBD1. The V gene's germline CDR1 is SEHNR and CDR2 FQNEAQ (reference sequence). V shed 5 bases, J shed 9 bases, and the junction held 5 bases outside the gene matches. This CDR3 spans 14 amino acids. Here the CDR3 DNA reads TGTGCCAGCAGCCCACAGGGGGCTGGTTCACCCCTCCACTTT. This gives the protein CASSPQGAGSPLHF. Full variable domain (rest looked up from reference TRBV7-9 and TRBJ1-6): DTGVSQNPRHKITKRGQNVTFRCDPISEHNRLYWYRQTLGQGPEFLTYFQNEAQLEKSRLLSDRFSAERPKGSFSTLEIQRTEQGDSAMYLCASSPQGAGSPLHFGNGTRLTVT.

The genes are TRBV7-2 and TRBJ1-5; tentative D call: TRBD1 (6 bases). Trimming cost V 4 bases and J 3 bases, with 13 bases left between them. Germline CDR1 and CDR2: SGHTA and FQGNSA. The CDR3 extends over 15 amino acids. The CDR3 region has the DNA TGTGCCAGCAGCTGGGGGGGCAGAAACAATCAGCCCCAGCATTTT. It codes for CASSWGGRNNQPQHF.

This clone was recorded a few times. This chain connects TRBV19 to TRBJ2-1, with 7 bases lining up with TRBD2. Unmatched junction bases numbered 22, after V lost 3 bases and J lost 5 bases. Germline V lookup: CDR1 LNHDA, CDR2 SQIVND (reference sequence). This CDR3 is 20 amino acids long. The CDR3 reads CASSIHTERRRERADNEQFF. The CDR3 DNA is TGTGCCAGTAGTATTCATACTGAGCGTAGGCGGGAGCGGGCGGACAATGAGCAGTTCTTC.

This chain connects TRBV30 to TRBJ2-3; D gene ambiguous. Germline CDR1 and CDR2: GTSNPN and SVGIG (reference sequence). Deletions cut 6 bases from V and 2 bases from J, with 15 bases between. This CDR3 has 14 amino acids. CDR3 amino acids: CACLAETPTDTQYF. The CDR3 coding sequence is TGTGCCTGTTTGGCAGAGACACCCACAGATACGCAGTATTTT.

The chain employs TRBV30 and TRBJ1-3; D not resolved. The CDR3 is 18 residues long. Deletions cut 1 base from V and 0 bases from J, with 19 bases between. CDR1 and CDR2 (germline): GTSNPN, SVGIG (reference sequence). CDR3 region: CAWSETRLGRTSGNTIYF. CDR3 nucleotide sequence: TGTGCCTGGAGTGAAACTAGGCTGGGGAGGACCTCTGGAAACACCATATATTTT.

The chain has TRBV25-1 and TRBJ2-7; TRBD2 matches 10 bases. The CDR3 is 16 amino acids. Germline CDR1 is MGHDK and CDR2 is SYGVNS. V gave up 1 base and J gave up 2 bases; unmatched junction bases: 5. Here the CDR3 reads CASSEFGTSVTYEQYF. The CDR3 DNA is TGTGCCAGCAGTGAATTCGGGACTAGCGTTACCTACGAGCAGTACTTC.